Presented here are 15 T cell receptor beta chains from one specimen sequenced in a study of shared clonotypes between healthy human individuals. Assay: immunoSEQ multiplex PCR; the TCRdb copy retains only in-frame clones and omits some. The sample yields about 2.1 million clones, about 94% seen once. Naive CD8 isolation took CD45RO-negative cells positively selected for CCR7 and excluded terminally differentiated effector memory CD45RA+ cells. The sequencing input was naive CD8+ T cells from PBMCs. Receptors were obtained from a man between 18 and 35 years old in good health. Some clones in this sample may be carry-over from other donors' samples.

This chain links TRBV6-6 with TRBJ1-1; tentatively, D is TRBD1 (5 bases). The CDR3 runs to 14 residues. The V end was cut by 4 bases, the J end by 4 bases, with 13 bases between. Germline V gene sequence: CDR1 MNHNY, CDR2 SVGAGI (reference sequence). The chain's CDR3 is CASSWSGGITEAFF. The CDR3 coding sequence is TGTGCCAGCAGTTGGTCCGGGGGAATCACTGAAGCTTTCTTT.

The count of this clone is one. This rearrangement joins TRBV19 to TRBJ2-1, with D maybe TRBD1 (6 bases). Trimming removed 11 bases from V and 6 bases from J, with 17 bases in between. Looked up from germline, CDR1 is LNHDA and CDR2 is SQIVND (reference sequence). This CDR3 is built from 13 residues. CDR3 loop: CASAPGTPNEQFF. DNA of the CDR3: TGTGCCTCGGCCCCCGGGACACCCAATGAGCAGTTCTTC.

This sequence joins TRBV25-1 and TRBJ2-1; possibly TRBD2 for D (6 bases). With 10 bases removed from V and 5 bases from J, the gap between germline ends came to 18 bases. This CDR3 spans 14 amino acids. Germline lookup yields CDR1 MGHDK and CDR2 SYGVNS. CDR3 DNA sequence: TGTGCCATCCAAGGGGACTCGAGAAACAATGAGCAGTTCTTC. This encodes CAIQGDSRNNEQFF.

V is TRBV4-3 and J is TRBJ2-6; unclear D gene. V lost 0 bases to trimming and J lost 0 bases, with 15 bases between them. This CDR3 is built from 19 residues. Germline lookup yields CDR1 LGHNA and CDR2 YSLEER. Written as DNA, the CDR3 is TGCGCCAGCAGCCAAGATGGCCCCGTCTTTGCCTCTGGGGCCAACGTCCTGACTTTC. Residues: CASSQDGPVFASGANVLTF.

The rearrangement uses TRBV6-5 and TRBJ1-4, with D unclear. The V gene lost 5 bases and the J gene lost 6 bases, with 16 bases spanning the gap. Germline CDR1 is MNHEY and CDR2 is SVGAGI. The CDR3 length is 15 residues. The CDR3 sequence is CASSDLRQRYEKLFF. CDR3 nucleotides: TGTGCCAGCAGTGACTTGCGGCAGAGATATGAAAAACTGTTTTTT.

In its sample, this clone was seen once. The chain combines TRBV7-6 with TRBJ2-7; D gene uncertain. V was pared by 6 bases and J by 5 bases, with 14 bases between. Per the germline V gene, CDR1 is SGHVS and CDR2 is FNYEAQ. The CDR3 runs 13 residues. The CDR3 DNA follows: TGTGCCAGCAGTGAGCGACCCGGAAACGAGCAGTACTTC. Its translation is CASSERPGNEQYF. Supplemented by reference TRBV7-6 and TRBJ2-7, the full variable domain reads GAGVSQSPRYKVTKRGQDVALRCDPISGHVSLYWYRQALGQGPEFLTYFNYEAQQDKSGLPNDRFSAERPEGSISTLTIQRTEQRDSAMYRCASSERPGNEQYFGPGTRLTVT.

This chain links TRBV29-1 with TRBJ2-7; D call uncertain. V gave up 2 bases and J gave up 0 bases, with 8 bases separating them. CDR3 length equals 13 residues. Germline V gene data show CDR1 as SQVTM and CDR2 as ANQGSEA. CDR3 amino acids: CSVEMSNSYEQYF. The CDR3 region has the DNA TGCAGCGTTGAAATGTCGAACTCCTACGAGCAGTACTTC.

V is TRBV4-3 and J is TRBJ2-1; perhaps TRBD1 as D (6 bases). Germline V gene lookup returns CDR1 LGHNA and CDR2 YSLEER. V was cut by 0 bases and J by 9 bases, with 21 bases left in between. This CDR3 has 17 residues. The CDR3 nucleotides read TGCGCCAGCAGCCAAGATAGTCCCATCCAGGGGTTAAGTGAGCAGTTCTTC. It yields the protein CASSQDSPIQGLSEQFF.

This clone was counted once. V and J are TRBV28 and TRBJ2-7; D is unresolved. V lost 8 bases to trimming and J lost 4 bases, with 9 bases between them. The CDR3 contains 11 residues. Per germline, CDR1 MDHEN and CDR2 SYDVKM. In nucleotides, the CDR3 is TGTGCCAGCGCGGACGCTTACGAGCAGTACTTC. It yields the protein CASADAYEQYF.

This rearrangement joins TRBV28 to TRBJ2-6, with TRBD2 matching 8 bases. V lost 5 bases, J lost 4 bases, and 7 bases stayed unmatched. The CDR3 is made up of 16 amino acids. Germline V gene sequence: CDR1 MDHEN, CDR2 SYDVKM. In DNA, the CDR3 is TGTGCCAGCAGTCGGACTAGCTGGGTCGGGGCCAACGTCCTGACTTTC. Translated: CASSRTSWVGANVLTF.

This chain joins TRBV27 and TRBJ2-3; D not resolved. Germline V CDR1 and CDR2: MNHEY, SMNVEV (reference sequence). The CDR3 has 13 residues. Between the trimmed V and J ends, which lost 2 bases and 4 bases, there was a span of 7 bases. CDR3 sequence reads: CASSLPRADTQYF. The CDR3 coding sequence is TGTGCCAGCAGTTTACCCCGGGCAGATACGCAGTATTTT.

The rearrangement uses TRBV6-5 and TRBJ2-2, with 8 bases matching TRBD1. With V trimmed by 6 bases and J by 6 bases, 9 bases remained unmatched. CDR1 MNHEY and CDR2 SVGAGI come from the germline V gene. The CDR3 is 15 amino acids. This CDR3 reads CASSPGGLGAGELFF. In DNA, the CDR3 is TGTGCCAGCAGCCCAGGGGGCCTGGGGGCCGGGGAGCTGTTTTTT.

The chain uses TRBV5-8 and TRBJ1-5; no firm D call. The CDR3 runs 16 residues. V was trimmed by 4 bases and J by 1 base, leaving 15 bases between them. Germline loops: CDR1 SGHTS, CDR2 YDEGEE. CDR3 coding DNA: TGTGCCAGCAGCGCTAGGCGGGATGGCAGCAATCAGCCCCAGCATTTT. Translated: CASSARRDGSNQPQHF.

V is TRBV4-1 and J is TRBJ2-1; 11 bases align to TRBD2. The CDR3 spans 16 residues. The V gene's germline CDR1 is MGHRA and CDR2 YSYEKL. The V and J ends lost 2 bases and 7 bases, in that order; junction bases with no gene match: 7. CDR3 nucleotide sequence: TGCGCCAGCAGCCAACTTAGCGGGAGGGCCCTGAATGAGCAGTTCTTC. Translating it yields CASSQLSGRALNEQFF.

CDR3 DNA sequence: TGTGCCAGCAGTTTTGGGGGCAGGGTGAACACTGAAGCTTTCTTT. This gives the protein CASSFGGRVNTEAFF. This chain connects TRBV28 to TRBJ1-1; D possibly corresponds to TRBD1 (6 bases). There are 15 residues in the CDR3. The V gene's germline CDR1 is MDHEN and CDR2 SYDVKM. V was cut by 3 bases and J by 0 bases, with 11 bases left in between.